The clone carrying this T cell receptor beta chain has a count of ten or more. The antigen remains unidentified. This sample is drawn from a study of response to subunit inactivated influenza vaccine. TCRdb re-analysed the RT-PCR reads in MiXCR, keeping a single row per CDR3 protein. The repertoire has 750,000 to 850,000 distinct CDR3 sequences, roughly 20% of them found once; the top ten carry approximately 11%. V was clipped by 5 bases and J by 5 bases; unmatched bases: 14. Looked up from germline, CDR1 is SGHAT and CDR2 is FQNNGV. This CDR3 has 18 residues. General study points: A suggestion made by the authors is that each seasonal influenza vaccination recruits few new T cells.

Here the sequenced sample was PBMCs from blood, taken 5 to 6 days after vaccination. This TCR was recovered from a man aged 50-60 years who received an inactivated influenza vaccine. The gene calls are TRBV11-2 and TRBJ2-7; 14 bases fit TRBD2. The CDR3 reads CASSAGTSGRRVGHEQYF. The CDR3 region has the DNA TGTGCCAGCAGCGCCGGGACTAGCGGGAGAAGGGTAGGCCACGAGCAGTACTTC.